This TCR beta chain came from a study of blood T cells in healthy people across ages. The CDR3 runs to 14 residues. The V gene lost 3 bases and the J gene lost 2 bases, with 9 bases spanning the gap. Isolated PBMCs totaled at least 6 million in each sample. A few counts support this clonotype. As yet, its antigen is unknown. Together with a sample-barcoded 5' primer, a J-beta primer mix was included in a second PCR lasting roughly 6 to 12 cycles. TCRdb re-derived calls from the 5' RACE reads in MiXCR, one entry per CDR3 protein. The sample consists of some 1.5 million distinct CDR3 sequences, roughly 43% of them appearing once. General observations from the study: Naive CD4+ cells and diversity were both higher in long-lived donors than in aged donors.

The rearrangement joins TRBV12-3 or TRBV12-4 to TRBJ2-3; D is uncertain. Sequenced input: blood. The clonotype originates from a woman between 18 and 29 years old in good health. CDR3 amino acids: CASSFVQDTDTQYF. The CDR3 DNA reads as TGTGCCAGCAGTTTCGTGCAGGACACAGATACGCAGTATTTT.